This section outlines one TCR beta chain sequence together with its context. Its antigen is undetermined. This sample was included in a study of cytomegalovirus exposure and HLA in healthy donors. General observations from the study: Cytomegalovirus association was listed for roughly 160 TCR beta chains.

The PCR was carried out with 60 Vbeta primers and 13 Jbeta primers. Method: immunoSEQ multiplex PCR; TCRdb's copy keeps in-frame clones and lacks some. Here the sample spans roughly 100,000 clones, about 80% being singletons. V was pared by 3 bases and J by 7 bases, with 19 bases between. Germline loops: CDR1 MDHEN, CDR2 SYDVKM. This CDR3 has 15 residues. The V and J genes are TRBV28 and TRBJ2-7, with D possibly matching TRBD1 (5 bases). The receptor was derived from a female donor in good health and CMV-seropositive. The sequenced material came from PBMCs. Written as DNA, the CDR3 is TGTGCCAGCAGTTTTCGGCAGGGTGGTGCCGCGGAGCAGTACTTC. As protein: CASSFRQGGAAEQYF.